This TCR beta chain was observed in a study of blood T cell repertoires in COVID-19. Study information: From the United States, Italy and Spain came samples of acute and convalescent COVID-19. Sample material is recorded as cDNA or gDNA derived from T cells, B-cell-depleted T cells, or PBMCs.

In the original analysis: For nucleated cells, counts were estimated from reference gene primer amplification. Assay used: immunoSEQ multiplex PCR; TCRdb lists only in-frame clones, some missing. Clone size and the V and J calls come from that table; the DNA yielded D and trimming. The sample has about 120,000 clones; 85% to 90% are singletons. The receptor was isolated from a human donor in a cohort sampled during active COVID-19. Material for sequencing was peripheral blood.

The CDR3 is CASSRDIQETQYF. As DNA, the CDR3 is TGTGCCAGCAGCCGGGACATCCAAGAGACCCAGTACTTC. V and J are TRBV14 and TRBJ2-5; D might be TRBD1 (6 bases). Trimming shortened V by 4 bases and J by 1 base, and 7 bases separated the two germline ends. The V gene's germline CDR1 is SGHDN and CDR2 FVKESK. The CDR3 contains 13 residues.